This passage covers 32 T cell receptor beta chains from one sample sequenced in a study of T cell clones after liver transplantation. The method was immunoSEQ multiplex PCR; TCRdb's version includes in-frame clones alone and lacks a portion of them. The repertoire holds 70,000 to 95,000 clones, with approximately 82% as singletons. Sequenced material: CD4+ T cells from blood, taken at the 22-month timepoint. The origin of the receptors is a human patient who received a liver transplant. Part of the T cell pool may stem from the graft donor.

V and J are TRBV5-1 and TRBJ2-5, with a weak D call TRBD2 (5 bases). The germline gives CDR1 SGHRS, CDR2 YFSETQ. This CDR3 is built from 13 residues. V shed 0 bases and J shed 6 bases, with 9 bases lying between them. Here the CDR3 reads CASSLVGEKTQYF. The CDR3 region has the DNA TGCGCCAGCAGCTTGGTCGGGGAAAAGACCCAGTACTTC.

CDR3 residues: CSASASYEQYF. CDR3 DNA: TGCAGTGCTAGCGCGAGCTACGAGCAGTACTTC. The J gene is TRBJ2-7, the V gene TRBV20-1; D unclear. Germline CDR1 is DFQATT and CDR2 is SNEGSKA (reference sequence). The CDR3 sequence is 11 residues long. Trimming cost V 3 bases and J 3 bases, with 6 bases left between them.

The V and J genes are TRBV5-1 and TRBJ2-7; D is uncertain. The CDR3 covers 13 residues. Trimming cost V 0 bases and J 2 bases, with 6 bases left between them. CDR1 SGHRS and CDR2 YFSETQ come from the germline V gene. The CDR3 DNA is TGCGCCAGCAGCTTGGATGGAACCTACGAGCAGTACTTC. Translation gives CASSLDGTYEQYF.

The chain uses TRBV5-6 and TRBJ2-7; maybe TRBD1 (5 bases). Germline-derived CDR1 and CDR2 are SGHDT and YYEEEE. V was pared by 2 bases and J by 6 bases, with 9 bases between. CDR3 length: 12 amino acids. CDR3 sequence reads: CASSLVRGEQYF. The CDR3 coding sequence is TGTGCCAGCAGCTTAGTAAGGGGCGAGCAGTACTTC. Looking up the rest from reference TRBV5-6 and TRBJ2-7 gives the full variable domain: DAGVTQSPTHLIKTRGQQVTLRCSPKSGHDTVSWYQQALGQGPQFIFQYYEEEERQRGNFPDRFSGHQFPNYSSELNVNALLLGDSALYLCASSLVRGEQYFGPGTRLTVT.

The chain carries TRBV4-2 and TRBJ2-2; no reliable D call. CDR1 and CDR2 from the germline V gene are LGHNA and YNFKEQ. The CDR3 spans 15 residues. Trimming stripped 0 bases from V and 5 bases from J, with 10 bases between. CDR3 protein: CASSQEASNTGELFF. CDR3 nucleotide sequence: TGTGCCAGCAGCCAAGAAGCCTCTAATACCGGGGAGCTGTTTTTT.

V is TRBV4-1 and J is TRBJ1-2; D is unresolved. Per germline, CDR1 MGHRA and CDR2 YSYEKL. The CDR3 has 14 amino acids. V dropped 4 bases and J dropped 4 bases, with 13 bases sitting between them. CDR3 sequence (DNA): TGCGCCAGCAGCCCGCGGACGGAATCCTATGGCTACACCTTC. Translated: CASSPRTESYGYTF.

Turning to this clone: A read error may produce the germline difference seen at one junction end. In nucleotides, the CDR3 is TGTGCCAGCGGCCGAGGCAATTGGGCAGACTTAAAGGTGGTCTTT. Translation: CASGRGNWADLKVVF. V gene TRBV6-5 combines with J gene TRBJ1-1; unclear D gene. This CDR3 has 15 amino acids. Germline loops: CDR1 MNHEY, CDR2 SVGAGI.

The rearrangement joins TRBV5-6 to TRBJ2-1, with D perhaps matching TRBD1 (6 bases). Germline V CDR1 and CDR2: SGHDT, YYEEEE. V shed 4 bases and J shed 9 bases, with 14 bases lying between them. The CDR3 has 13 residues. The CDR3 protein is CASSRNTGFEQFF. CDR3 coding DNA: TGTGCCAGCAGCCGGAATACAGGGTTTGAGCAGTTCTTC.

This clone has a single count. V usage is TRBV4-2 and J usage is TRBJ1-4, with 7 nucleotides matching TRBD1. The ends lost 1 base at V and 5 bases at J; junction bases unmatched: 4. Per the germline V gene, CDR1 is LGHNA and CDR2 is YNFKEQ. The CDR3 is 15 residues long. This CDR3 is CASSQASGQNEKLFF. The CDR3 DNA sequence: TGTGCCAGCAGCCAAGCCTCGGGACAGAATGAAAAACTGTTTTTT.

This clone was detected a few times. The V call is TRBV2, the J call TRBJ1-1; D unclear. CDR1 SNHLY and CDR2 FYNNEI come from the germline V gene. Trimming cost V 1 base and J 13 bases, with 13 bases left between them. The CDR3 loop spans 12 amino acids. The CDR3 coding sequence is TGTGCCAGCAGTGAAGGGTCCCCAAGGGTTTTCTTT. Its protein is CASSEGSPRVFF. Based on the CDR3 plus reference TRBV2 and TRBJ1-1, the full variable domain is EPEVTQTPSHQVTQMGQEVILRCVPISNHLYFYWYRQILGQKVEFLVSFYNNEISEKSEIFDDQFSVERPDGSNFTLKIRSTKLEDSAMYFCASSEGSPRVFFGQGTRLTVV.

The chain joins TRBV4-1 to TRBJ1-2; D might be TRBD1 (5 bases). The V gene's germline CDR1 is MGHRA and CDR2 YSYEKL. V lost 0 bases and J lost 4, with 12 bases in between. This CDR3 contains 15 residues. In DNA form, the CDR3 reads TGCGCCAGCAGCCAAGATCGGTCAGGGTCCTATGGCTACACCTTC. Translated: CASSQDRSGSYGYTF.

This clone has more than one count but fewer than ten. The chain recombines TRBV18 with TRBJ1-5; 7 bases are shared with TRBD1. With V trimmed by 4 bases and J by 6 bases, 6 bases remained unmatched. CDR1 is KGHSH, CDR2 LQKENI, per germline. The CDR3 runs to 14 residues. The CDR3 DNA is TGTGCCAGCTCACTGGGGACAGTTTCTCAGCCCCAGCATTTT. It codes for CASSLGTVSQPQHF.

The rearrangement uses TRBV28 and TRBJ2-6, with 9 bases fitting TRBD1. This CDR3 has 18 residues. CDR1 MDHEN and CDR2 SYDVKM come from the germline V gene. V shed 4 bases, J shed 2 bases, and the junction held 9 bases outside the gene matches. CDR3 sequence (DNA): TGTGCCAGCAGTTCATACAGGGGGCTGGGGGCTGGGGCCAACGTCCTGACTTTC. This encodes CASSSYRGLGAGANVLTF.

CDR3 loop: CASSAHSAEEPQHF. CDR3 coding DNA: TGTGCCAGTAGTGCCCACAGCGCCGAGGAGCCCCAGCATTTT. V gene TRBV19 combines with J gene TRBJ1-5, with D hard to call. The length of the CDR3 is 14 residues. Per the germline V gene, CDR1 is LNHDA and CDR2 is SQIVND (reference sequence). V was cut by 5 bases and J by 8 bases, with 16 bases left in between.

The CDR3 is CSVQGQIYEQFF. The CDR3 DNA follows: TGCAGCGTACAGGGACAGATCTATGAGCAGTTCTTC. This chain links TRBV29-1 with TRBJ2-1, with 7 bases aligning to TRBD1. Per germline, CDR1 SQVTM and CDR2 ANQGSEA. This CDR3 is 12 amino acids long. J lost 8 bases, V lost 6 bases, and 7 bases had no gene match.

This rearrangement joins TRBV19 to TRBJ2-5; D uncertain. V shed 4 bases and J shed 0 bases, with 12 bases lying between them. The V gene's germline CDR1 is LNHDA and CDR2 SQIVND (reference sequence). The CDR3 spans 15 residues. The CDR3 is CASSNRAGDQETQYF. DNA of the CDR3: TGTGCCAGTAGTAACCGAGCAGGAGACCAAGAGACCCAGTACTTC.

The V call is TRBV28, the J call TRBJ2-7; D is tentatively TRBD1 or TRBD2 (6 bases each). V was cut by 10 bases and J by 0 bases, with 16 bases left in between. Germline V lookup: CDR1 MDHEN, CDR2 SYDVKM. This CDR3 spans 14 amino acids. The CDR3 DNA sequence: TGTGCCACCGGGGGAACAGGGTTCTCCTACGAGCAGTACTTC. It encodes CATGGTGFSYEQYF.

This sequence joins TRBV4-3 and TRBJ2-4; D is unclear. This CDR3 has 15 residues. The germline V gene encodes CDR1 LGHNA and CDR2 YSLEER. The ends were cut back, 0 bases at V and 0 bases at J, with 6 bases in the middle. The CDR3 DNA reads TGCGCCAGCAGCCAAGATGCGCTAGCCAAAAACATTCAGTACTTC. It specifies CASSQDALAKNIQYF.

The genes are TRBV13 and TRBJ1-4; 8 bases map to TRBD1. Trimming cost V 0 bases and J 0 bases; bases outside gene matches: 15. Germline V gene lookup returns CDR1 PRHDT and CDR2 FYEKMQ (reference sequence). CDR3 length: 21 residues. In DNA, the CDR3 is TGTGCCAGCAGCTTAGGCCGGACAGGGTGGATCGGGGGTGCAACTAATGAAAAACTGTTTTTT. This codes for CASSLGRTGWIGGATNEKLFF.

This chain uses TRBV7-2 with TRBJ2-7; tentative D call: TRBD2 (6 bases). Germline CDR1 and CDR2: SGHTA and FQGNSA. The CDR3 consists of 15 residues. V lost 5 bases to trimming and J lost 4 bases, with 18 bases between them. Here the CDR3 DNA reads TGTGCCAGCAGCCACCGGGACTTGGGAATTTACGAGCAGTACTTC. As protein: CASSHRDLGIYEQYF.

This sequence joins TRBV6-1 and TRBJ1-1; no reliable D call. V was cut by 7 bases and J by 6 bases, with 15 bases left in between. CDR1 is MNHNS and CDR2 is SASEGT in the germline V gene. The CDR3 length is 13 residues. The CDR3 nucleotides are TGTGCCAGCACCCCCTTCGTGAGGGCTGAAGCTTTCTTT. It is translated as CASTPFVRAEAFF.

This clone came up a few times. This chain connects TRBV9 to TRBJ2-5; a weak D match, TRBD2 (6 bases). Germline assignment: CDR1 SGDLS and CDR2 YYNGEE. The ends were cut back, 0 bases at V and 7 bases at J, with 16 bases in the middle. This CDR3 is 15 amino acids long. The CDR3 DNA reads TGTGCCAGCAGCGTAGGCTTGCAGGAGGGGAGGACCCAGTACTTC. Amino acid sequence: CASSVGLQEGRTQYF.

This rearrangement joins TRBV9 to TRBJ2-2; D remains ambiguous. Per germline, CDR1 SGDLS and CDR2 YYNGEE. With 2 bases removed from V and 1 base from J, the gap between germline ends came to 9 bases. This CDR3 spans 15 amino acids. CDR3 nucleotide sequence: TGTGCCAGCAGCGTTGGGCTCAGGAACACCGGGGAGCTGTTTTTT. Translating gives CASSVGLRNTGELFF. Based on the CDR3 plus reference TRBV9 and TRBJ2-2, the full variable domain is DSGVTQTPKHLITATGQRVTLRCSPRSGDLSVYWYQQSLDQGLQFLIQYYNGEERAKGNILERFSAQQFPDLHSELNLSSLELGDSALYFCASSVGLRNTGELFFGEGSRLTVL.

This chain joins TRBV27 and TRBJ2-7; 8 bases are a match to TRBD2. CDR1 is MNHEY, CDR2 SMNVEV, per germline (reference sequence). The CDR3 consists of 14 residues. Trimming cost V 11 bases and J 2 bases; bases outside gene matches: 11. Here the CDR3 DNA reads TGTGCCCCTCACGGGGGGGGACGAACCTACGAGCAGTACTTC. Translation: CAPHGGGRTYEQYF.

The rearrangement links TRBV7-3 to TRBJ1-1, with unresolved D. The germline V gene encodes CDR1 SGHTA and CDR2 FQGTGA. Trimming stripped 1 base from V and 1 base from J, with 10 bases between. The CDR3 extends over 15 amino acids. The CDR3 region is CASSLMPPPNTEAFF. Here the CDR3 DNA reads TGTGCCAGCAGCTTAATGCCCCCGCCGAACACTGAAGCTTTCTTT.

This chain links TRBV5-4 with TRBJ1-2, with D uncertain. The germline V and J ends were trimmed by 0 bases and 5 bases, with 11 bases remaining between them. This CDR3 is built from 14 residues. Germline assignment: CDR1 SGHNT and CDR2 YYREEE (reference sequence). The CDR3 loop reads CASSLDPSGYGYTF. The CDR3 DNA sequence: TGTGCCAGCAGCTTGGACCCTTCCGGGTATGGCTACACCTTC. Looking up the rest from reference TRBV5-4 and TRBJ1-2 gives the full variable domain: ETGVTQSPTHLIKTRGQQVTLRCSSQSGHNTVSWYQQALGQGPQFIFQYYREEENGRGNFPPRFSGLQFPNYSSELNVNALELDDSALYLCASSLDPSGYGYTFGSGTRLTVV.

This clone was seen only a few times. The CDR3 loop is CASSAGGGGAAENYGYTF. The CDR3 coding sequence is TGTGCCAGCAGCGCCGGGGGGGGCGGAGCTGCCGAAAACTATGGCTACACCTTC. This chain connects TRBV9 to TRBJ1-2; the D gene is possibly TRBD1 (6 bases). Trimming pared 3 bases from V and 2 bases from J, leaving 23 bases between. The CDR3 covers 18 residues. Germline assignment: CDR1 SGDLS and CDR2 YYNGEE.

The CDR3 DNA sequence: TGTGCCACCAGCAGAGGGACATTGGGTAATGAAAAACTGTTTTTT. It is translated as CATSRGTLGNEKLFF. The V and J genes are TRBV15 and TRBJ1-4, with D perhaps matching TRBD1 (5 bases). The V end was cut by 1 base, the J end by 4 bases, with 10 bases between. Germline CDR1 is LNHNV and CDR2 is YYDKDF (reference sequence). This CDR3 has 15 amino acids.

V is TRBV12-5 and J is TRBJ2-1; D is possibly TRBD1 or TRBD2 (5 bases each). The V gene's germline CDR1 is LGHNT and CDR2 FRNRAP. Trimming took off 5 bases at V and 6 bases at J, with 11 bases between the two ends. This CDR3 region has 13 residues. The CDR3 spells CASGVRGINEQFF. In nucleotides, the CDR3 is TGTGCTAGTGGTGTGAGGGGTATCAATGAGCAGTTCTTC.

The chain has TRBV19 and TRBJ1-5; TRBD1 might be the D (5 bases). Trimming pared 3 bases from V and 2 bases from J, leaving 11 bases between. This CDR3 comprises 15 residues. Germline CDR1 reads LNHDA; CDR2 reads SQIVND (reference sequence). In nucleotides, the CDR3 is TGTGCCAGTAGTATGCGGAGAGGGGGCAATCAGCCCCAGCATTTT. This gives the protein CASSMRRGGNQPQHF.

This rearrangement joins TRBV2 to TRBJ2-5; 7 positions match TRBD2. The CDR3 is made up of 15 amino acids. The V segment lost 3 bases and the J segment 4 bases; nucleotides outside the gene matches: 8. CDR1 SNHLY and CDR2 FYNNEI come from the germline V gene. As DNA, the CDR3 is TGTGCCAGCAGTGAGATAGGGACTAATTCAGAGACCCAGTACTTC. Its translation: CASSEIGTNSETQYF.

The J gene is TRBJ2-1, the V gene TRBV10-3, with 8 positions matching TRBD1. V lost 0 bases to trimming and J lost 9 bases; unmatched junction nucleotides: 4. Looked up from germline, CDR1 is ENHRY and CDR2 is SYGVKD. The CDR3 is 14 amino acids. CDR3 in amino acids: CAISESYRGIEQFF. The CDR3 DNA reads as TGTGCCATCAGTGAGTCTTACAGGGGGATTGAGCAGTTCTTC.